This is a list of T cell receptor beta chains from one sample in a study of vaccination and CD4 T cells after COVID-19. Via MiXCR, TCRdb re-called the PCR reads, giving one row per CDR3 protein. The sample yields thousands of distinct CDR3 sequences, roughly a fifth seen once. No antigen is known for these receptors. The material was CD4+ T cells from blood, cultured in vitro, obtained after SARS-CoV-2 vaccination. The source of these receptors is a human donor who had recovered from COVID-19. Both conserved end residues are part of each CDR3.

J gene: TRBJ2-4; V gene: TRBV4-2; CDR3 protein: CASSHSDEGQYF
J gene: TRBJ2-2; V gene: TRBV7-6; CDR3 protein: CASSLDHGSGELFF
J gene: TRBJ2-7; V gene: TRBV28; CDR3 protein: CASTTMGAAYEQYF
J gene: TRBJ1-2; V gene: TRBV12-3/TRBV12-4; CDR3 protein: CASSGGTDYGYTF
J gene: TRBJ2-1; V gene: TRBV2; CDR3 protein: CASITSASQGEQFF
J gene: TRBJ2-2; V gene: TRBV20-1; CDR3 protein: CSAKTGGNTGELFF
J gene: TRBJ2-3; V gene: TRBV20-1; CDR3 protein: CSAQTFSSGSTDTQYF
J gene: TRBJ1-5; V gene: TRBV10-2; CDR3 protein: CASSAGIGQPQHF
J gene: TRBJ1-2; V gene: TRBV28; CDR3 protein: CASSLYRVLGGYTF
J gene: TRBJ2-5; V gene: TRBV7-2; CDR3 protein: CASSPTSGSETQYF
J gene: TRBJ1-5; V gene: TRBV10-1; CDR3 protein: CASYPWGSNQPQHF
J gene: TRBJ1-1; V gene: TRBV27; CDR3 protein: CASSLGIGTVEAFF
J gene: TRBJ2-3; V gene: TRBV20-1; CDR3 protein: CSASGRTGTSTDTQYF
J gene: TRBJ2-7; V gene: TRBV12-3/TRBV12-4; CDR3 protein: CASTIDRGGEQYF
J gene: TRBJ2-1; V gene: TRBV28; CDR3 protein: CASARGDSPANEQFF
J gene: TRBJ1-5; V gene: TRBV4-1; CDR3 protein: CASSQDSNQPQHF
J gene: TRBJ2-5; V gene: TRBV20-1; CDR3 protein: CSARLHQQETQYF
J gene: TRBJ1-5; V gene: TRBV19; CDR3 protein: CASSIGGTFLLGQPQHF
J gene: TRBJ1-6; V gene: TRBV6-1; CDR3 protein: CASSEAILNRDRGHSPLHF
J gene: TRBJ2-3; V gene: TRBV11-3; CDR3 protein: CASSKSKRAGVDTQYF
J gene: TRBJ1-2; V gene: TRBV28; CDR3 protein: CASSLLRLTNYGYTF
J gene: TRBJ1-1; V gene: TRBV11-2; CDR3 protein: CASSSGGSTEAFF
J gene: TRBJ2-5; V gene: TRBV19; CDR3 protein: CASSVGTGGLKTQYF
J gene: TRBJ2-7; V gene: TRBV10-3; CDR3 protein: CAISESGMLAEQYF
J gene: TRBJ1-1; V gene: TRBV19; CDR3 protein: CASSPGASSEAFF
J gene: TRBJ2-7; V gene: TRBV4-1; CDR3 protein: CASSQVDRAYEQYF
J gene: TRBJ1-2; V gene: TRBV12-3/TRBV12-4; CDR3 protein: CASSYLDREGYTF
J gene: TRBJ2-5; V gene: TRBV2; CDR3 protein: CASKPPSGGGKTQYF
J gene: TRBJ2-1; V gene: TRBV5-4; CDR3 protein: CASSSRERVQGAGNEQFF